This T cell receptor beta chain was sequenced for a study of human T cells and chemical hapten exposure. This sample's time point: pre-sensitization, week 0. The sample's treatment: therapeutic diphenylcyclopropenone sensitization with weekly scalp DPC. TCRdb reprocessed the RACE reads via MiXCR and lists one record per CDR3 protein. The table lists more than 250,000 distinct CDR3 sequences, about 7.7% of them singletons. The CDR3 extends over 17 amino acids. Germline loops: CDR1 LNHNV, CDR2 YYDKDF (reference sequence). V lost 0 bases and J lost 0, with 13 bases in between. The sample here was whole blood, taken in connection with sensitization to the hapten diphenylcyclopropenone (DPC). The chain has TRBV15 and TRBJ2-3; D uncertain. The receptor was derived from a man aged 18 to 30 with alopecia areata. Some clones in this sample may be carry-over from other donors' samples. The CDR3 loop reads CATSRDLRSVSTDTQYF. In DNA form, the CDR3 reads TGTGCCACCAGCAGAGATCTTAGGTCGGTGAGCACAGATACGCAGTATTTT.